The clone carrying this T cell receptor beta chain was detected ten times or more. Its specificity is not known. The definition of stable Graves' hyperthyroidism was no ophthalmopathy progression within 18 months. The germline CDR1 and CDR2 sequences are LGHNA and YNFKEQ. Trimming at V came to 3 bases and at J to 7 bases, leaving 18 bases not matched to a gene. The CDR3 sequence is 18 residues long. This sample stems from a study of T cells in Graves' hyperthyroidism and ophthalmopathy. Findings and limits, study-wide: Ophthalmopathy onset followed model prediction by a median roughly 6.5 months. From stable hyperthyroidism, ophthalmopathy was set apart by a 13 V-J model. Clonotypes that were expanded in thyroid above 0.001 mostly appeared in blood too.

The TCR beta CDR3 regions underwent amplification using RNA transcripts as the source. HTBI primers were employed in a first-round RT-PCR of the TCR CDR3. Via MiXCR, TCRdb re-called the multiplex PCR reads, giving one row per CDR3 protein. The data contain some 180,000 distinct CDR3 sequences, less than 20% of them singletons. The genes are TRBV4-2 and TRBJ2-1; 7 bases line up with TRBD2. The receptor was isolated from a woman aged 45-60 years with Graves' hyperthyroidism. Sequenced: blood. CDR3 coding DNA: TGTGCCAGCAGCCATCGGGGTAGCGGGTATGGGGGGGAGAATGAGCAGTTCTTC. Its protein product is CASSHRGSGYGGENEQFF.